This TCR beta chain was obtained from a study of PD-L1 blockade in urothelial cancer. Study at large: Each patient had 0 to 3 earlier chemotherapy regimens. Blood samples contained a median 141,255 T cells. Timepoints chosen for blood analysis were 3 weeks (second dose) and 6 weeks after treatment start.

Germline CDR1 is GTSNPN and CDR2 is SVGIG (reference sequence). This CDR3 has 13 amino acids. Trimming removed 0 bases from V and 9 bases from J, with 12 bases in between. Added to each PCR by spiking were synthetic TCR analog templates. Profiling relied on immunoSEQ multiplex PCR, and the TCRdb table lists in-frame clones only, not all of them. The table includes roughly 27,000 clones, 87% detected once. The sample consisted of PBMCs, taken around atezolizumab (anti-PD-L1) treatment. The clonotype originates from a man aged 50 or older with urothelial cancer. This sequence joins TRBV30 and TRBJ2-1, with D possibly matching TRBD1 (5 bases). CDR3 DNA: TGTGCCTGGAGTGTTCTAGGGGTGGGTGAGCAGTTCTTC. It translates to CAWSVLGVGEQFF.